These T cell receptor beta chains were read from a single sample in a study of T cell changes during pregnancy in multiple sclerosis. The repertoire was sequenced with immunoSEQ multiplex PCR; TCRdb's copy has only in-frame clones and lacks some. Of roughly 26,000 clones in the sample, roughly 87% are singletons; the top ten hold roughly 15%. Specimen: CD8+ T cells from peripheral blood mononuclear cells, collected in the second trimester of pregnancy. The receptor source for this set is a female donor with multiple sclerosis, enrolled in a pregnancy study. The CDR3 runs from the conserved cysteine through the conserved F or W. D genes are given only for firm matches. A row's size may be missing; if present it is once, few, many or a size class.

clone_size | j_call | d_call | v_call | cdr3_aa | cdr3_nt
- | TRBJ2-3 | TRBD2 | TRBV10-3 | CAINTGGWSTDTQYF | TGTGCCATCAACACGGGAGGGTGGAGCACAGATACGCAGTATTTT
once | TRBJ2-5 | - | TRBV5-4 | CASRKTGTPETQYF | TGTGCCAGCCGGAAAACCGGGACTCCAGAGACCCAGTACTTC
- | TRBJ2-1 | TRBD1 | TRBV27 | CASTRQGAHNEQFF | TGTGCCAGCACCCGACAGGGGGCCCACAATGAGCAGTTCTTC
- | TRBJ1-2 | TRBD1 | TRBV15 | CATSQDRGVYGYTF | TGTGCCACCAGCCAGGACAGGGGCGTCTATGGCTACACCTTC
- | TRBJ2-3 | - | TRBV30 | CAWTGGGGSTDTQYF | TGTGCCTGGACTGGGGGAGGAGGGAGCACAGATACGCAGTATTTT
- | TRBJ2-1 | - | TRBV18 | CASSPSPGEFSYNEQFF | TGTGCCAGCTCACCCTCCCCGGGAGAGTTCTCCTACAATGAGCAGTTCTTC
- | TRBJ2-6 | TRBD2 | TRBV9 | CASSVPLAGADGANVLTF | TGTGCCAGCAGCGTCCCCTTAGCGGGAGCGGATGGGGCCAACGTCCTGACTTTC
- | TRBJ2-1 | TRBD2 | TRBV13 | CASSSRRGLAGHNEQFF | TGTGCCAGCAGCTCACGAAGGGGACTAGCGGGACACAATGAGCAGTTCTTC
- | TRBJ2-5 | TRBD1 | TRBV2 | CASRHPGQGAGETQYF | TGTGCCAGCAGACACCCGGGACAGGGGGCAGGTGAGACCCAGTACTTC
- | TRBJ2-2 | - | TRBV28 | CASSFTPGNTGELFF | TGTGCCAGCAGTTTTACGCCCGGGAACACCGGGGAGCTGTTTTTT
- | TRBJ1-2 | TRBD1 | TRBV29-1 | CSVRTLDREGIGYTF | TGCAGCGTTCGTACGCTTGACAGGGAAGGAATTGGCTACACCTTC
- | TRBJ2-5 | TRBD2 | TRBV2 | CATQRGLAGEETQYF | TGTGCCACACAAAGGGGGCTAGCGGGAGAAGAGACCCAGTACTTC
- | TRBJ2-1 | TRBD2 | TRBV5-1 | CASSLGASGDKSEQFF | TGCGCCAGCAGCTTGGGGGCTAGCGGGGACAAGAGTGAGCAGTTCTTC
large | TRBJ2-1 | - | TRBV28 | CASSFVGSGLLGSYNEQFF | TGTGCCAGCAGTTTTGTTGGGAGTGGATTACTGGGATCCTACAATGAGCAGTTCTTC
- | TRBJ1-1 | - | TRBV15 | CATSSRDGTEAFF | TGTGCCACCAGCAGCAGGGATGGAACTGAAGCTTTCTTT
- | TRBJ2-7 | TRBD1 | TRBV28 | CASSQGDSGSYEQYF | TGTGCCAGCAGTCAAGGGGACAGCGGCTCCTACGAGCAGTACTTC
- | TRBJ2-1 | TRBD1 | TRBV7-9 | CASSSGTGYEQFF | TGTGCCAGCAGCTCTGGGACAGGGTATGAGCAGTTCTTC
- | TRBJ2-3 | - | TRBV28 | CASSSYLAITSTDTQYF | TGTGCCAGCAGTTCGTACTTAGCTATCACTAGCACAGATACGCAGTATTTT
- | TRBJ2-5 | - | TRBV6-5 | CASRQAGNQETQYF | TGTGCCAGCAGGCAAGCAGGGAACCAAGAGACCCAGTACTTC
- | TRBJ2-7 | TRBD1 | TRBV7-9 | CASSHGTGVYEQYF | TGTGCCAGCAGTCACGGGACAGGGGTCTACGAGCAGTACTTC
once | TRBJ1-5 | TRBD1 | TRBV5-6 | CASSLSLDRGSQPQHF | TGTGCCAGCAGCTTGTCCCTGGACAGGGGTTCTCAGCCCCAGCATTTT
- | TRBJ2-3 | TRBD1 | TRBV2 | CASSERTGSTDTQYF | TGTGCCAGCAGTGAACGGACAGGGAGCACAGATACGCAGTATTTT
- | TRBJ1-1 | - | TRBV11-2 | CASSPLTTGPEAFF | TGTGCCAGCAGCCCATTAACCACAGGGCCTGAAGCTTTCTTT
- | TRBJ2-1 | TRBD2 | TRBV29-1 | CSVDPGLVTHNEQFF | TGCAGCGTTGACCCGGGACTAGTTACCCACAATGAGCAGTTCTTC
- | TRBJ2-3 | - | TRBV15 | CATRSSGSGGGTDTQYF | TGTGCCACCAGGTCCTCCGGGAGCGGCGGTGGCACAGATACGCAGTATTTT
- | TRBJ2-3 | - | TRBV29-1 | CSVRGRGGTDTQYF | TGCAGCGTCCGGGGCAGGGGGGGCACAGATACGCAGTATTTT
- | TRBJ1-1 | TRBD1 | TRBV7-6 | CASSLVRQGDTEAFF | TGTGCCAGCAGCTTAGTTCGGCAGGGGGACACTGAAGCTTTCTTT
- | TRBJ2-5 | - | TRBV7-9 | CASSLLTTEETQYF | TGTGCCAGCAGCTTATTAACGACAGAAGAGACCCAGTACTTC
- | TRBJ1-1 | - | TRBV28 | CASSLGVRVDTEAFF | TGTGCCAGCAGTTTAGGCGTCCGGGTGGACACTGAAGCTTTCTTT
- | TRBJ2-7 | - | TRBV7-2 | CASTQASVSYEQYF | TGTGCCAGCACCCAAGCTAGCGTCTCCTACGAGCAGTACTTC
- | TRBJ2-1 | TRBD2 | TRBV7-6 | CASSLRESSYNEQFF | TGTGCCAGCAGCTTGCGGGAGAGCTCCTACAATGAGCAGTTCTTC
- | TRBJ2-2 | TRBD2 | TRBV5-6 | CASSLETSGTGELFF | TGTGCCAGCAGCTTGGAGACTAGCGGGACCGGGGAGCTGTTTTTT
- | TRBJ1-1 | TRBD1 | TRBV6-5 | CASSYWTGSGAFF | TGTGCCAGCAGTTATTGGACAGGTTCGGGGGCTTTCTTT
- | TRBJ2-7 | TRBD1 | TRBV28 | CASSSPRGGRVEQYF | TGTGCCAGCAGTTCCCCCCGAGGGGGCCGAGTTGAGCAGTACTTC
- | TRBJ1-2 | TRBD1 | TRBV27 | CATSRQGNYGYTF | TGTGCCACCAGTCGACAGGGAAACTATGGCTACACCTTC